Reported below is one TCR beta chain. These data are taken from a study of blood T cell repertoires in COVID-19. CDR3 length: 14 amino acids. Germline CDR1 and CDR2: SGHTA and FQGTGA. V gave up 5 bases and J gave up 4 bases, with 14 bases separating them. Sequenced by immunoSEQ multiplex PCR; TCRdb stores in-frame clones only, minus some. Of about 390,000 clones in the sample, 80% to 90% were seen once. J is TRBJ1-2 and V is TRBV7-3; a possible D gene is TRBD1 (6 bases). The sample consisted of PBMCs or T cells enriched from blood (not recorded which). The sequence came from a woman aged 45-65 years who had recovered from COVID-19. DNA of the CDR3: TGTGCCAGCAGCGCTCAGGGGCGAGGCTATGGCTACACCTTC. Its translation is CASSAQGRGYGYTF.